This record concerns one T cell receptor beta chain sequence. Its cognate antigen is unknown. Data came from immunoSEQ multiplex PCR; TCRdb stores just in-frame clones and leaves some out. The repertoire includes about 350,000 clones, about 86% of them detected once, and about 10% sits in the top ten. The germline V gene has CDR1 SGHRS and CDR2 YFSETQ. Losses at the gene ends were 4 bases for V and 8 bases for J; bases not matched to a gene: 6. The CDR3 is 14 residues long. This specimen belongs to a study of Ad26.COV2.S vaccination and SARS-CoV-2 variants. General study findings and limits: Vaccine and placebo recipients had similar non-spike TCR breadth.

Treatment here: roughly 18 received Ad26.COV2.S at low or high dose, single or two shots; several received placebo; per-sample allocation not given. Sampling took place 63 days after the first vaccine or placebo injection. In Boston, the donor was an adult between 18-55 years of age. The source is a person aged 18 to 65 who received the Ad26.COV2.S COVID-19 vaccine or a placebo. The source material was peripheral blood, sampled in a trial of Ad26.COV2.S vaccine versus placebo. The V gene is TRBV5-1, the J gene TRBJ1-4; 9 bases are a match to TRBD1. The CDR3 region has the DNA TGCGCCAGCAGCGCCGGGACAGGGCGAGAAAAACTGTTTTTT. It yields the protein CASSAGTGREKLFF.